A selection of T cell receptor beta chains follows, all from one sample in a study of T-cell reconstitution after alpha-beta-depleted transplantation in children. TCRdb re-called the PCR reads with MiXCR, one entry per CDR3 protein. The sample contains around 300,000 distinct CDR3 sequences, just over 7.5% of which appear only once. The material was peripheral blood, obtained 360 days after TCRalphabeta/CD19-depleted stem cell transplant. Every receptor here comes from a female patient under 10 years old who had a stem cell transplant for Fanconi anemia, so the T cells may come from the graft donor. The CDR3 runs from the conserved cysteine through the conserved F or W. A D gene is named only where the DNA matches it firmly. Clone size is stated in some rows and not others, as once, few, many or a class when expanded.

>-|TRBV6-2/TRBV6-3|TRBJ2-7|many
TGTGCCAGCAGTTACCCGAACAAGGAGTTCTACGAGCAGTACTTC
CASSYPNKEFYEQYF
>-|TRBV7-9|TRBJ1-1|few
TGTGCCAGCAGCTTATTGGGGGATGCTGAAGCTTTCTTT
CASSLLGDAEAFF
>-|TRBV6-1|TRBJ1-2|many
TGTGCCAGCAGTGAACTGAACTATGGCTACACCTTC
CASSELNYGYTF
>-|TRBV20-1|TRBJ2-4|many
TGCAGTGCTAGAGTTGCCAGGAGGGAAAACATTCAGTACTTC
CSARVARRENIQYF
>-|TRBV7-2|TRBJ1-5|many
TGTGCCAGCAGCTCGGGTGGGGATCAGCCCCAGCATTTT
CASSSGGDQPQHF
>-|TRBV29-1|TRBJ1-1|many
TGCAGCGTCTTAAGGGACAAAGTGAACACTGAAGCTTTCTTT
CSVLRDKVNTEAFF
>TRBD1|TRBV4-2|TRBJ1-1|many
TGTGCCAGCAGCCTCCGACAGGGAAGAACTGAAGCTTTCTTT
CASSLRQGRTEAFF
>-|TRBV25-1|TRBJ1-2|many
TGTGCCAGCAGTTATGGCACAAACTATGGCTACACCTTC
CASSYGTNYGYTF
>-|TRBV3-1|TRBJ1-5|many
TGTGCCAGCAGCCGTCGACGGGATCAGCCCCAGCATTTT
CASSRRRDQPQHF
>-|TRBV5-6|TRBJ2-5|many
TGTGCCAGCAGCTTTCTGGGGCGAGGAGAGACCCAGTACTTC
CASSFLGRGETQYF
>-|TRBV15|TRBJ2-1|few
TGTGCCACCAGCAGAGTTATAGGGGTGCAGTTCTTC
CATSRVIGVQFF
>-|TRBV20-1|TRBJ1-4|many
TGCAGTGCTAGAGAGTCGAATAATGAAAAACTGTTTTTT
CSARESNNEKLFF
>-|TRBV5-6|TRBJ1-2|many
TGTGCCAGCAGTTCCTTGGGACAATCCAACTATGGCTACACCTTC
CASSSLGQSNYGYTF
>TRBD1|TRBV20-1|TRBJ1-1|-
TGCAGTGCTAGGAGGGACAGGGCTTTCTTT
CSARRDRAFF
>-|TRBV19|TRBJ2-5|few
TGTGCCAGTAGTGCCCATCATGGGGGACAACAAGAGACCCAGTACTTC
CASSAHHGGQQETQYF
>-|TRBV2|TRBJ2-5|many
TGTGCCAGCAGTGAACCTTGGGGAAGAGAGACCCAGTACTTC
CASSEPWGRETQYF
>-|TRBV7-2|TRBJ2-5|-
TGTGCCAGCAGCTTAGGTTGGGCTAGCCAAGCTAGAGGTACCCAGTACTTC
CASSLGWASQARGTQYF
>-|TRBV3-1|TRBJ2-7|many
TGTGCCAGCAGCCAAGATCGTCAGCAGTACTTC
CASSQDRQQYF
>TRBD2|TRBV20-1|TRBJ2-5|few
TGCAGTGCTAGACTAGCGGGGGAGACCCAGTACTTC
CSARLAGETQYF
>-|TRBV12-3/TRBV12-4|TRBJ1-5|many
TGTGCCAGCAGTTTAAATCGGGCGCCTCGGACCCAGCATTTT
CASSLNRAPRTQHF
>TRBD2|TRBV10-3|TRBJ2-1|many
TGTGCCATCAGTGCCTGGTCTAGCGGTTACAATGAGCAGTTCTTC
CAISAWSSGYNEQFF
>-|TRBV25-1|TRBJ1-2|many
TGTGCCAGCAGTTCGATAGGGGTTGGCTACACCTTC
CASSSIGVGYTF
>TRBD2|TRBV10-2|TRBJ2-1|many
TGCGCCAGCAGTTGGGACTATTCGACGGCGGAGCAGTTCTTC
CASSWDYSTAEQFF
>-|TRBV28|TRBJ1-1|-
TGTGCCAGCAGTCCTCCGGGGGACGCGTGGGACACTGAAGCTTTCTTT
CASSPPGDAWDTEAFF
>-|TRBV7-9|TRBJ2-5|-
TGTGCCAGCAGCTTAAGTGTAGGGGGAGAGACCCAGTACTTC
CASSLSVGGETQYF
>-|TRBV3-1|TRBJ2-7|-
TGTGCCAGCAGCCATTGGGGGTCCGACAATGGGCGGGGTACCTACGAGCAGTACTTC
CASSHWGSDNGRGTYEQYF
>-|TRBV5-1|TRBJ1-1|-
TGCGCCAGCAGCTTGGGGACTTACCGAAACACTGAAGCTTTCTTT
CASSLGTYRNTEAFF
>TRBD1|TRBV4-3|TRBJ2-3|many
TGCGCCAGCAGCCAAGGCACAGGGGGCAGAACAGATACGCAGTATTTT
CASSQGTGGRTDTQYF
>TRBD2|TRBV20-1|TRBJ2-2|many
TGCAGTGCTAGTGATTCACTAGCGGTTTACACCGGGGAGCTGTTTTTT
CSASDSLAVYTGELFF
>TRBD2|TRBV12-3/TRBV12-4|TRBJ2-1|many
TGTGCCAGCAGTATAACTAGCGGGATACACAATGAGCAGTTCTTC
CASSITSGIHNEQFF
>TRBD2|TRBV5-1|TRBJ2-3|-
TGCGCCAGCAGCTTGAGGCTCGGGGGGGCCGCAGATACGCAGTATTTT
CASSLRLGGAADTQYF
>-|TRBV5-6|TRBJ1-1|-
TGTGCCAGCAGCTTGGCCATCTACCGGGGAACTGAAGCTTTCTTT
CASSLAIYRGTEAFF
>-|TRBV3-1|TRBJ2-2|-
TGTGCCAGCAGCCCCTGGGACATTCGCACCGGGGAGCTGTTTTTT
CASSPWDIRTGELFF
>-|TRBV4-2|TRBJ1-1|-
TGTGCCAGCAGCAAAGACAGCTGGATAAACACTGAAGCTTTCTTT
CASSKDSWINTEAFF
>-|TRBV28|TRBJ1-5|many
TGTGCCAGCAGTTTAATCAATCAGGGAGGTCAGCCCCAGCATTTT
CASSLINQGGQPQHF
>TRBD1|TRBV27|TRBJ2-3|many
TGTGCCAGCAGTTTCTACAGGGGGAATACGCAGTATTTT
CASSFYRGNTQYF
>-|TRBV5-1|TRBJ2-3|few
TGCGCCAGCAGCTTGGCTAGAGTTGCGGGGGCCACAGATACGCAGTATTTT
CASSLARVAGATDTQYF
>TRBD1|TRBV5-6|TRBJ2-5|-
TGTGCCAGCAGCTTTAGGGGGCTACCTTTCCAAGAGACCCAGTACTTC
CASSFRGLPFQETQYF
>TRBD1|TRBV7-3|TRBJ2-1|-
TGTGCCAGCAGCCCGCACCGGGACAGGATACATTTCAATGAGCAGTTCTTC
CASSPHRDRIHFNEQFF
>TRBD1|TRBV5-1|TRBJ1-1|many
TGCGCCAGCAGCCCAGACAGGGTTGAAGCTTTCTTT
CASSPDRVEAFF
>-|TRBV7-2|TRBJ2-5|many
TGTGCCAGCAGCTTAGTCGGAGCGGGTGGCGGACAGACCCAGTACTTC
CASSLVGAGGGQTQYF
>TRBD1|TRBV18|TRBJ2-7|many
TGTGCCAGCTCACCTGCAGGGGGACAGGCCTACGAGCAGTACTTC
CASSPAGGQAYEQYF
>-|TRBV20-1|TRBJ2-1|many
TGCAGTGCTAGCCCCCGGCAGGGGTTAAGGAATGAGCAGTTCTTC
CSASPRQGLRNEQFF
>-|TRBV7-8|TRBJ2-3|many
TGTGCCAGCAGCCCCCGCCGTAGCACAGATACGCAGTATTTT
CASSPRRSTDTQYF
>-|TRBV27|TRBJ2-7|many
TGTGCCAGCAGTGCACTCTGGGGGGAACTAGTGCACGAGCAGTACTTC
CASSALWGELVHEQYF
>-|TRBV18|TRBJ1-5|many
TGTGCCAGCTCACCTCAGGACTCGCGACAGCCCCAGCATTTT
CASSPQDSRQPQHF
>TRBD2|TRBV3-1|TRBJ2-7|few
TGTGCCAGCAGCCAAGAATGGGGAGGGCAAAACTCCTACGAGCAGTACTTC
CASSQEWGGQNSYEQYF
>-|TRBV28|TRBJ1-2|-
TGTGCCAGCAGTTTAGGGGGCGGTGCCTATGGCTACACCTTC
CASSLGGGAYGYTF
>-|TRBV7-2|TRBJ2-1|many
TGTGCCAGCAGCTTAGTGGGTCTACACAATGAGCAGTTCTTC
CASSLVGLHNEQFF